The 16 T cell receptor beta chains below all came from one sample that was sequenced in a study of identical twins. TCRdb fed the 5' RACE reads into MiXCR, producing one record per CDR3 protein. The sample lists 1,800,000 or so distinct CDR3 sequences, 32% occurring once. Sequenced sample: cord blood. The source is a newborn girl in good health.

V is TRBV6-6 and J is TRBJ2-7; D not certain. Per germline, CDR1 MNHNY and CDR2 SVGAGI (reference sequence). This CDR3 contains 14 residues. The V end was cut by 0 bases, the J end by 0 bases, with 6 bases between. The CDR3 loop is CASSYSSLSYEQYF. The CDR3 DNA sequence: TGTGCCAGCAGTTACTCCAGCCTCTCCTACGAGCAGTACTTC.

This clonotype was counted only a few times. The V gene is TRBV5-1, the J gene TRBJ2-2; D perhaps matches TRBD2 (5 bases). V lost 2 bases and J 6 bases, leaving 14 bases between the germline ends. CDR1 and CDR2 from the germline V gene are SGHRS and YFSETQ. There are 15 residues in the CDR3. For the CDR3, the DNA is TGCGCCAGCAGCTTTGAGGGTTTAATTCCCGGGGAGCTGTTTTTT. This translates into CASSFEGLIPGELFF.

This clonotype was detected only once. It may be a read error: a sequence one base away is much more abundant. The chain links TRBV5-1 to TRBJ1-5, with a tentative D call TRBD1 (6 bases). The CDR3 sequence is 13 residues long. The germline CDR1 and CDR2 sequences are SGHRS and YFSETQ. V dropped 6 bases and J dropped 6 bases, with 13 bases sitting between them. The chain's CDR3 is CASNFGGGQPQHF. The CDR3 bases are TGCGCCAGCAACTTCGGAGGGGGTCAGCCCCAGCATTTT.

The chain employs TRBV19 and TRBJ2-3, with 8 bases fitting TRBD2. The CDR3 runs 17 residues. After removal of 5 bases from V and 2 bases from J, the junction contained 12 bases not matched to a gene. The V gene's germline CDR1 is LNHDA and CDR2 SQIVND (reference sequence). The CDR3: CASSLSPLAGLTDTQYF. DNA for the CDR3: TGTGCCAGTAGTCTCTCACCGCTAGCGGGCCTCACAGATACGCAGTATTTT.

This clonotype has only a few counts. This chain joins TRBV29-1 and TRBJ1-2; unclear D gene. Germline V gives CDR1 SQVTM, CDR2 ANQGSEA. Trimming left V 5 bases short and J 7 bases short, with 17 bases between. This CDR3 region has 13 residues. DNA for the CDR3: TGCAGCGTTCTACAGCCCCTAAGTGGTGGCTACACCTTC. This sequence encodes CSVLQPLSGGYTF.

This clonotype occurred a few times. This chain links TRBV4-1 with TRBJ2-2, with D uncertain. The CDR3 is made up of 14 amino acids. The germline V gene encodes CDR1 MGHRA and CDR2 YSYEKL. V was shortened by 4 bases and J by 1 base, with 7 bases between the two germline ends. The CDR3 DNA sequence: TGCGCCAGCAGCCCTAAACGGAACACCGGGGAGCTGTTTTTT. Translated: CASSPKRNTGELFF.

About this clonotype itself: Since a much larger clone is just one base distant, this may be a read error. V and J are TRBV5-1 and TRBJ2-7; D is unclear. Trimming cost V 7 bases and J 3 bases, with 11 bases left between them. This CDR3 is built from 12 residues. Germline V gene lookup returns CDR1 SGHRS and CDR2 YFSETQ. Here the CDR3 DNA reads TGCGCCAGCGGCTACCCCAACTACGAGCAGTACTTC. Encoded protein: CASGYPNYEQYF.

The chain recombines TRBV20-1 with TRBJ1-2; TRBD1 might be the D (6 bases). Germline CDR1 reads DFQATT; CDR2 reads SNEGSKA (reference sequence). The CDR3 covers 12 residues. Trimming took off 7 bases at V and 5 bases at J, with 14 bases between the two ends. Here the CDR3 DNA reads TGCAGTGAAGCCGGGGGGCGGTATGGCTACACCTTC. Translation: CSEAGGRYGYTF.

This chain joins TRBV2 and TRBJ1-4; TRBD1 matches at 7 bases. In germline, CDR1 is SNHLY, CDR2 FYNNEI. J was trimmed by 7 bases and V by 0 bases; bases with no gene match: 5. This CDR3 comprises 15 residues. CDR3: CASSEAASGGEKLFF. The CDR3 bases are TGTGCCAGCAGTGAAGCGGCGTCAGGGGGTGAAAAACTGTTTTTT.

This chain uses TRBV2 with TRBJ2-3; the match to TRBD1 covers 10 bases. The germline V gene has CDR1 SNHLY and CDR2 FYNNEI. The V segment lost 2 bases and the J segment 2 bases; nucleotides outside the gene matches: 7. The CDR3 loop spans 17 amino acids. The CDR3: CASSEFSTGGLTDTQYF. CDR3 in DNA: TGTGCCAGCAGTGAATTCTCGACAGGGGGCCTCACAGATACGCAGTATTTT.

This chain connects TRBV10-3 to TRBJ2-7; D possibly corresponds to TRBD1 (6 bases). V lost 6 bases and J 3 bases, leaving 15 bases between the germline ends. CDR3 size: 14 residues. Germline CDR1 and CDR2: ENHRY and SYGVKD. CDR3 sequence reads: CAIRAGVGYYEQYF. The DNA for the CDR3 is TGTGCCATCAGGGCAGGGGTAGGGTACTACGAGCAGTACTTC.

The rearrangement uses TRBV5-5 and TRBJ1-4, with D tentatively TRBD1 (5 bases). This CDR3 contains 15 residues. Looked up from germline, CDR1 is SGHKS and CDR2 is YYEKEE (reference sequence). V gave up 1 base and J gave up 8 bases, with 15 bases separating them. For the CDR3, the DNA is TGTGCCAGCAGCTTGATCGCCGGGGCGGGGGAAAAACTGTTTTTT. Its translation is CASSLIAGAGEKLFF. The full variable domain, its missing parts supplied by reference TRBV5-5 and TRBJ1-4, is DAGVTQSPTHLIKTRGQQVTLRCSPISGHKSVSWYQQVLGQGPQFIFQYYEKEERGRGNFPDRFSARQFPNYSSELNVNALLLGDSALYLCASSLIAGAGEKLFFGSGTQLSVL.

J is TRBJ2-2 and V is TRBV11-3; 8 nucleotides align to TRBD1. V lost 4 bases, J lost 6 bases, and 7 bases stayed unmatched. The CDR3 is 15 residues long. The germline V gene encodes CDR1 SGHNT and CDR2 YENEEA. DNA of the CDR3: TGTGCCAGCAGCTCCTACAGGGGGTCCTCCGGGGAGCTGTTTTTT. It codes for CASSSYRGSSGELFF. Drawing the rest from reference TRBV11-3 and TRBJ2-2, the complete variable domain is EAGVVQSPRYKIIEKKQPVAFWCNPISGHNTLYWYLQNLGQGPELLIRYENEEAVDDSQLPKDRFSAERLKGVDSTLKIQPAELGDSAVYLCASSSYRGSSGELFFGEGSRLTVL.

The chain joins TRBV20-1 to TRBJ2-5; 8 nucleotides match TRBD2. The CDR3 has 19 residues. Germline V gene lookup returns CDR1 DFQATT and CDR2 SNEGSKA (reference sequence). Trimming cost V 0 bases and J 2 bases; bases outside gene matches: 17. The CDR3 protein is CSARDSGRSGGLGQETQYF. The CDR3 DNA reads TGCAGTGCTAGAGATAGTGGACGTTCGGGGGGACTAGGGCAAGAGACCCAGTACTTC.

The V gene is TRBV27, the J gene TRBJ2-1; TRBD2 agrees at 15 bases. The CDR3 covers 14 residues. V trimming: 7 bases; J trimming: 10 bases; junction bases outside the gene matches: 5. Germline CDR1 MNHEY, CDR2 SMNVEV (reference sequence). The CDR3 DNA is TGTGCCAGCAAAGGACTAGCGGGAGGGGACGAGCAGTTCTTC. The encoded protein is CASKGLAGGDEQFF.

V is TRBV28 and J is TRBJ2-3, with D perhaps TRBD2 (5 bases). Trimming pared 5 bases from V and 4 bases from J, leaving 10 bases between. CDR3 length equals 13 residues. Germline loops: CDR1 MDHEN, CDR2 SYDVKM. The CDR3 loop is CASSAGLSDTQYF. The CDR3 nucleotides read TGTGCCAGCAGTGCAGGACTCTCAGATACGCAGTATTTT.